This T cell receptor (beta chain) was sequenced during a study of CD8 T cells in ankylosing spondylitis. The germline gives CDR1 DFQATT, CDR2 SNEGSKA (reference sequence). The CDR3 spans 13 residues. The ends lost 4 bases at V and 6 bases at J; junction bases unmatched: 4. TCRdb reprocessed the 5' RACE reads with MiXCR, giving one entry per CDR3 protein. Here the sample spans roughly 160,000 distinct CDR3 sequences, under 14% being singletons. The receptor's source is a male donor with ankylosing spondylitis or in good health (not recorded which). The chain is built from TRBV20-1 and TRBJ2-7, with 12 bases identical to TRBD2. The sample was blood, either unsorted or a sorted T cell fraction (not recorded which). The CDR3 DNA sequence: TGCAGTGCTAATCCTAGCGGGGGGGGCGAGCAGTACTTC. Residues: CSANPSGGGEQYF.